The 5 T cell receptor beta chains given below trace back to one sample, sequenced in a study of blood T cell repertoires in COVID-19. Repertoires were generated with immunoSEQ multiplex PCR, while TCRdb's copy carries only in-frame clones and drops some. The data show around 49,000 clones, roughly four fifths seen once. Sequencing was performed on peripheral blood. The receptors were gathered from a woman aged 60-75 years with acute or convalescent COVID-19.

This chain joins TRBV5-1 and TRBJ2-1, with 7 nucleotides matching TRBD2. V gave up 6 bases and J gave up 1 base; unmatched junction bases: 7. In germline, CDR1 is SGHRS, CDR2 YFSETQ. The CDR3 is 15 amino acids. CDR3 nucleotides: TGCGCCAGCAAACTGGGCGGGGGATCCTACAATGAGCAGTTCTTC. It is translated as CASKLGGGSYNEQFF.

This chain links TRBV5-6 with TRBJ1-2; 12 bases match TRBD1. CDR3 length: 17 residues. From germline, CDR1 is SGHDT and CDR2 YYEEEE. J gave up 0 bases and V 2 bases, and 5 bases lay outside the gene matches. The chain's CDR3 is CASSLPGQGAANYGYTF. Here the CDR3 DNA reads TGTGCCAGCAGCTTACCGGGACAGGGGGCGGCTAACTATGGCTACACCTTC. Full variable domain (remainder filled in from reference TRBV5-6 and TRBJ1-2): DAGVTQSPTHLIKTRGQQVTLRCSPKSGHDTVSWYQQALGQGPQFIFQYYEEEERQRGNFPDRFSGHQFPNYSSELNVNALLLGDSALYLCASSLPGQGAANYGYTFGSGTRLTVV.

CDR3 loop: CASSSRTGRSSPLHF. Written as DNA, the CDR3 is TGTGCCAGCAGCTCAAGGACAGGGCGGAGTTCACCCCTCCACTTT. The chain combines TRBV11-1 with TRBJ1-6; 8 bases align to TRBD1. Germline CDR1 SGHAT, CDR2 FQDESV (reference sequence). This CDR3 spans 15 amino acids. J lost 9 bases, V lost 4 bases, and 8 bases had no gene match.

V and J are TRBV9 and TRBJ2-1, with D maybe TRBD2 (5 bases). V lost 3 bases, J lost 10 bases, and 20 bases lay in between. The CDR3 is 15 residues long. Germline-derived CDR1 and CDR2 are SGDLS and YYNGEE. CDR3 loop: CASSGGIGVTLEQFF. The CDR3 DNA sequence: TGTGCCAGCAGCGGAGGGATTGGGGTCACATTGGAGCAGTTCTTC.

This clone is a singleton in its sample. The CDR3 region is CATSDFTGQGFNAEKLFF. CDR3 nucleotides: TGTGCCACCAGTGATTTTACGGGACAGGGCTTTAATGCGGAAAAACTGTTTTTT. The rearrangement joins TRBV24-1 to TRBJ1-4, with TRBD1 matching 9 bases. The CDR3 has 18 residues. Germline CDR1 KGHDR, CDR2 SFDVKD. The J segment lost 8 bases and the V segment lost 1 base, leaving 13 bases of the junction unmatched.